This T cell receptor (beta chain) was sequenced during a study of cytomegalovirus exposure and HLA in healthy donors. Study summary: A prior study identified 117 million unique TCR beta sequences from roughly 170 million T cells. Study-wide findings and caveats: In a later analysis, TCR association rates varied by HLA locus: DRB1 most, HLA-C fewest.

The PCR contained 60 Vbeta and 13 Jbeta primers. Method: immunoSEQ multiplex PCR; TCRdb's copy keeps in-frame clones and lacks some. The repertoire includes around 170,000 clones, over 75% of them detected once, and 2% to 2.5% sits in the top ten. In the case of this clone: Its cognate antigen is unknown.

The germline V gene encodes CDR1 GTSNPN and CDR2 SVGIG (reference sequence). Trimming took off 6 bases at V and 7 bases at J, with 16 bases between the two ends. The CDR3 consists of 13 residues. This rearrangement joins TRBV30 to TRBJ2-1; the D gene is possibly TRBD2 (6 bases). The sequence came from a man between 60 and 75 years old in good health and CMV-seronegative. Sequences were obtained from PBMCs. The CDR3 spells CACYQQAGNEQFF. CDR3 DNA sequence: TGTGCCTGTTACCAGCAGGCGGGGAATGAGCAGTTCTTC.